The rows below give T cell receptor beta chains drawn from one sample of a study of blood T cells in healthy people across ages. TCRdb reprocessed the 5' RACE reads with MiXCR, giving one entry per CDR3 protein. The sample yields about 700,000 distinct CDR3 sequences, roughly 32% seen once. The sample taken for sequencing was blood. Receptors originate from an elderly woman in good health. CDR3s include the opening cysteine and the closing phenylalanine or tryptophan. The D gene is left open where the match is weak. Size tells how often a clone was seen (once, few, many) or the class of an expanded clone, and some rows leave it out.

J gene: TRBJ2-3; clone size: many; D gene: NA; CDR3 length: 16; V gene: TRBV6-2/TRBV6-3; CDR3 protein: CASSYAYPGTTDTQYF; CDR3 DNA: TGTGCCAGCAGTTACGCCTACCCGGGGACCACAGATACGCAGTATTTT
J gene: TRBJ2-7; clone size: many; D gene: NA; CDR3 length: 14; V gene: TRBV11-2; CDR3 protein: CASSWGEASYEQYF; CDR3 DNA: TGTGCCAGCAGCTGGGGGGAGGCGTCCTACGAGCAGTACTTC
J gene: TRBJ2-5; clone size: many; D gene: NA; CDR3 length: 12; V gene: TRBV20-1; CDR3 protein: CSARRYQETQYF; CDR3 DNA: TGCAGTGCAAGGCGGTACCAAGAGACCCAGTACTTC
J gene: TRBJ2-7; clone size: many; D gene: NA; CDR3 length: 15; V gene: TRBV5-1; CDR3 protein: CASSLAGQGSYEQYF; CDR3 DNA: TGTGCCAGCAGCTTAGCGGGACAGGGTTCCTACGAGCAGTACTTC
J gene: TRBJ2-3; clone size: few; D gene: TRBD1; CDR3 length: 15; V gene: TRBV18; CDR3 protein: CASSPGTGTSSTQYF; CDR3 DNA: TGTGCCAGCTCACCGGGGACAGGGACTTCGAGTACGCAGTATTTT
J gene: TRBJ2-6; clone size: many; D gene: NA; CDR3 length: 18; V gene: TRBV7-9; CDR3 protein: CASSLAPRLSSGANVLTF; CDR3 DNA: TGTGCCAGCAGCTTAGCGCCACGTTTAAGCTCTGGGGCCAACGTCCTGACTTTC
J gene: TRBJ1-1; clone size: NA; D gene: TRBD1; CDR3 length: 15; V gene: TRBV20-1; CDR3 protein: CSARDGDRGRTEAFF; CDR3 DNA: TGCAGTGCTAGGGACGGTGACAGGGGAAGGACTGAAGCTTTCTTT
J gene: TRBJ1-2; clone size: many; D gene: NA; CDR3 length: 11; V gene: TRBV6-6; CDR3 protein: CASSSDGGYTF; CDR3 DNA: TGTGCCAGCAGTTCAGACGGTGGCTACACCTTC
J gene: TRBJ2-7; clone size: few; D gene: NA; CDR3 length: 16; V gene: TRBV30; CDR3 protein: CAWSGSYKLTDYEQYF; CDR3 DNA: TGTGCCTGGAGTGGCTCCTATAAACTAACAGATTACGAGCAGTACTTC
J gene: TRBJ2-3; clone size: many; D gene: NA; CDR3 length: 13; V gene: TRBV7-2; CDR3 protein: CASSREVADTQYF; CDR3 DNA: TGTGCCAGCAGCCGGGAAGTGGCTGATACGCAGTATTTT
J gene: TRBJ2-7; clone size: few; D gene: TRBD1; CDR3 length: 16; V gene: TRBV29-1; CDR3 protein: CRPFYPGDRLSYEQYF; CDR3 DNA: TGCAGACCGTTCTACCCTGGGGACAGATTGTCCTACGAGCAGTACTTC
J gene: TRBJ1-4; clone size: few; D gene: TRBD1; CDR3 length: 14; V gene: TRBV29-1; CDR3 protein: CSVEETGRNEKRFF; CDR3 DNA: TGCAGCGTTGAAGAGACAGGGAGGAATGAAAAACGGTTTTTT
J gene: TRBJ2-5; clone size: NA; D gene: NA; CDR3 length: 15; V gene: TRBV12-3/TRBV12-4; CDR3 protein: CASSFDHRLGETQYF; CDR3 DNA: TGTGCCAGCAGTTTCGACCATAGGCTTGGGGAGACCCAGTACTTC
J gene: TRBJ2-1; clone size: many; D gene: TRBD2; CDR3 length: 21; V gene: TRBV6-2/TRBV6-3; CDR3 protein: CASSYLPGLAGGRSSYNEQFF; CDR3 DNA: TGTGCCAGCAGCTACCTCCCGGGACTAGCGGGGGGGCGGAGCTCCTACAATGAGCAGTTCTTC
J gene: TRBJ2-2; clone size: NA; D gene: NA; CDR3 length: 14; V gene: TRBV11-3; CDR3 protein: CASSRGTNTGELFF; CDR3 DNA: TGTGCCAGCAGCAGGGGGACCAACACCGGGGAGCTGTTTTTT
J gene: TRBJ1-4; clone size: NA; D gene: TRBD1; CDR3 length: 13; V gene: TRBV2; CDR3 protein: CAGRDRGWEKLFF; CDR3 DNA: TGTGCCGGCAGAGACAGGGGGTGGGAAAAACTGTTTTTT
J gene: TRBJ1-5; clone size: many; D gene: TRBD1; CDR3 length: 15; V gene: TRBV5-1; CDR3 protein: CASSLGDRGSGPQHF; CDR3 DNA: TGCGCCAGCAGCTTGGGGGACAGGGGGTCTGGGCCCCAGCATTTT